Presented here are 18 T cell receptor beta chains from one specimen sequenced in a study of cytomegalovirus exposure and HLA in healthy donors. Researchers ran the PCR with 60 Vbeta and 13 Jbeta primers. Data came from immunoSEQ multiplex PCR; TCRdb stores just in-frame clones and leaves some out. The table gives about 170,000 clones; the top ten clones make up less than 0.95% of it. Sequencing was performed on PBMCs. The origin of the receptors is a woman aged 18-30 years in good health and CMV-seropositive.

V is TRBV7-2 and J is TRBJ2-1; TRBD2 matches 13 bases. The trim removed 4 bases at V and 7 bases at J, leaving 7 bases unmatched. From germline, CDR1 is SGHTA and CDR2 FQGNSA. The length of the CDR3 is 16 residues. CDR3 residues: CASSSTSGGARNEQFF. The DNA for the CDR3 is TGTGCCAGCAGCTCCACTAGCGGGGGGGCCCGGAATGAGCAGTTCTTC.

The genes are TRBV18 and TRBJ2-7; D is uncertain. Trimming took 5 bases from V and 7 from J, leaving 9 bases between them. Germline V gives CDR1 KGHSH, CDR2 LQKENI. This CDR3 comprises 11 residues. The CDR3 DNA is TGTGCCAGCTCAGTCGGGTGGGAGCAGTACTTC. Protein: CASSVGWEQYF.

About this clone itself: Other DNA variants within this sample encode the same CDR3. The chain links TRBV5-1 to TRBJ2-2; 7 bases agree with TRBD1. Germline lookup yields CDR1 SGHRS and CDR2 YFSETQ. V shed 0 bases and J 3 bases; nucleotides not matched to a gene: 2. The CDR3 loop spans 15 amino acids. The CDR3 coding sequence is TGCGCCAGCAGCTTGGGACAGGGCTACACCGGGGAGCTGTTTTTT. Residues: CASSLGQGYTGELFF. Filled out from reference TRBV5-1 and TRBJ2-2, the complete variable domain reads KAGVTQTPRYLIKTRGQQVTLSCSPISGHRSVSWYQQTPGQGLQFLFEYFSETQRNKGNFPGRFSGRQFSNSRSEMNVSTLELGDSALYLCASSLGQGYTGELFFGEGSRLTVL.

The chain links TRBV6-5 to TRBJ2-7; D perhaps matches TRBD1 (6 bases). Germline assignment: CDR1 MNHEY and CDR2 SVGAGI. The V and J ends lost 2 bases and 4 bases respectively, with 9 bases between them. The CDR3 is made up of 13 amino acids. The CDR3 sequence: CASSYGQTYEQYF. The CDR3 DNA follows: TGTGCCAGCAGTTACGGACAGACGTACGAGCAGTACTTC.

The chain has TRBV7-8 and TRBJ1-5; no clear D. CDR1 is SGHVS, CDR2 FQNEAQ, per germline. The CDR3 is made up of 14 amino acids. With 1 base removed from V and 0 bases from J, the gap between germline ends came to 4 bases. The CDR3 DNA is TGTGCCAGCAGCTTAGACAGTAGCAATCAGCCCCAGCATTTT. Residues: CASSLDSSNQPQHF.

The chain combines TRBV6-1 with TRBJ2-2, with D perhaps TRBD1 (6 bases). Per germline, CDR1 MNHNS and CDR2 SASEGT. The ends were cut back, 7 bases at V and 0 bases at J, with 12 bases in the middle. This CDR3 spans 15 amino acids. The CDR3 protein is CASTATGTNTGELFF. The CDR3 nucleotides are TGTGCCAGCACCGCAACAGGGACGAACACCGGGGAGCTGTTTTTT.

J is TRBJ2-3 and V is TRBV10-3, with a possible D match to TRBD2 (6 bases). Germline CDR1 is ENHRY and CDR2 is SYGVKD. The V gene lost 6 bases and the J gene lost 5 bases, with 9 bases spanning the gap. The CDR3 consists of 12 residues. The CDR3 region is CAISGGEDTQYF. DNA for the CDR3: TGTGCCATCAGCGGAGGGGAAGATACGCAGTATTTT.

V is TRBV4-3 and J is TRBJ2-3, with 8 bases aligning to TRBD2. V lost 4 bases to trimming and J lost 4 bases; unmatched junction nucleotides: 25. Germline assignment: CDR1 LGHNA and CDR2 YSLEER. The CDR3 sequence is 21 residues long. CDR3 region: CASSPSQPWTEKGTRADTQYF. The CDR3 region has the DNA TGCGCCAGCAGCCCGTCCCAACCGTGGACAGAAAAGGGGACTAGGGCAGATACGCAGTATTTT.

CDR3 DNA: TGTGCCAGCAGTTTCCTAGCGCCCATTAGCACAGATACGCAGTATTTT. Translated, it gives CASSFLAPISTDTQYF. V gene TRBV27 combines with J gene TRBJ2-3; possibly TRBD2 for D (6 bases). This CDR3 is built from 16 residues. The V gene lost 3 bases and the J gene lost 0 bases, with 13 bases spanning the gap. Per the germline V gene, CDR1 is MNHEY and CDR2 is SMNVEV (reference sequence).

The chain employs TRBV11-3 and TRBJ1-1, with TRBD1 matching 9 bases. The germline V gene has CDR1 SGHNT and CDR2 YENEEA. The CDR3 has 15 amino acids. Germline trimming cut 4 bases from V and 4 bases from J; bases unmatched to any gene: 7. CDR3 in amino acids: CASSSYRGLGTEAFF. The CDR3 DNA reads TGTGCCAGCAGCTCCTACAGGGGGCTGGGCACTGAAGCTTTCTTT.

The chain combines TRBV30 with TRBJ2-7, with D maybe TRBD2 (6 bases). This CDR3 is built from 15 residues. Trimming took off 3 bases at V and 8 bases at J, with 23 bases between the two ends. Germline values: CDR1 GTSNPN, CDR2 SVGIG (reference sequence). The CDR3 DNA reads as TGTGCCTGGAGCTGGGAGGAAGGGCGGGCCGCCAAGCAGTACTTC. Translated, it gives CAWSWEEGRAAKQYF.

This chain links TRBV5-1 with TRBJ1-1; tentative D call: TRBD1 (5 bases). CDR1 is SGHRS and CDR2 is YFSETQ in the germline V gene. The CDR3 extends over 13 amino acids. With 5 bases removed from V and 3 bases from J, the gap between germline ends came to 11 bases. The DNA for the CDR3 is TGCGCCAGCAGACAAGACAGTTACACTGAAGCTTTCTTT. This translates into CASRQDSYTEAFF.

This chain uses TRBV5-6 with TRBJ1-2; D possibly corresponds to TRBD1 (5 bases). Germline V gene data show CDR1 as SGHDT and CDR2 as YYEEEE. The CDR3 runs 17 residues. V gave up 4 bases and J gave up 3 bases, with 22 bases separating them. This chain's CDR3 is CASSQIEYRRNYYGYTF. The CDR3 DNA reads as TGTGCCAGCAGCCAAATCGAATACAGGCGCAACTACTATGGCTACACCTTC.

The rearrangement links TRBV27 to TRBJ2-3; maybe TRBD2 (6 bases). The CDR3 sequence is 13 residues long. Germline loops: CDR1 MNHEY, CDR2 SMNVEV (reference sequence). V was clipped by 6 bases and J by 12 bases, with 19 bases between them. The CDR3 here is CASSYLGGEFQYF. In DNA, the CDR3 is TGTGCCAGCAGCTATCTAGGCGGGGAGTTTCAGTATTTT.

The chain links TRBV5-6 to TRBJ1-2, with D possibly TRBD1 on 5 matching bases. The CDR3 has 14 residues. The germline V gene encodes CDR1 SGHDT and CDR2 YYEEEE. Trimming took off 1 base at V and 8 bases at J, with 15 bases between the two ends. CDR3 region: CASSLRGRVGGYTF. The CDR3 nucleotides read TGTGCCAGCAGCTTGCGCGGCAGGGTAGGAGGCTACACCTTC.

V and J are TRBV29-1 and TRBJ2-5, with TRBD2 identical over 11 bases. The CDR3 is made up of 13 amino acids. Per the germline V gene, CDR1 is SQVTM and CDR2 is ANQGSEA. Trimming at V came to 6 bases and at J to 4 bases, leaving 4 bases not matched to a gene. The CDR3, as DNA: TGCAGCGTATTAGCGGGAGGGGCAGAGACCCAGTACTTC. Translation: CSVLAGGAETQYF.

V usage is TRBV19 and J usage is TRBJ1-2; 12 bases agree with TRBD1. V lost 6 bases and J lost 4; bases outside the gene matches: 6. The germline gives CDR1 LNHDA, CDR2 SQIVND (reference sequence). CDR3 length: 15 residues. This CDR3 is CASRGQGALGYGYTF. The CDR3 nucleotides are TGTGCCAGTAGGGGACAGGGGGCGCTCGGCTATGGCTACACCTTC.

The CDR3 reads CAWSVLTDTQYF. In nucleotides, the CDR3 is TGTGCCTGGAGTGTACTAACAGATACGCAGTATTTT. This chain uses TRBV30 with TRBJ2-3; no definite D call. Trimming stripped 0 bases from V and 3 bases from J, with 4 bases between. Germline values: CDR1 GTSNPN, CDR2 SVGIG (reference sequence). The CDR3 consists of 12 residues. The full variable domain, its missing parts supplied by reference TRBV30 and TRBJ2-3, is SQTIHQWPATLVQPVGSPLSLECTVEGTSNPNLYWYRQAAGRGLQLLFYSVGIGQISSEVPQNLSASRPQDRQFILSSKKLLLSDSGFYLCAWSVLTDTQYFGPGTRLTVL.